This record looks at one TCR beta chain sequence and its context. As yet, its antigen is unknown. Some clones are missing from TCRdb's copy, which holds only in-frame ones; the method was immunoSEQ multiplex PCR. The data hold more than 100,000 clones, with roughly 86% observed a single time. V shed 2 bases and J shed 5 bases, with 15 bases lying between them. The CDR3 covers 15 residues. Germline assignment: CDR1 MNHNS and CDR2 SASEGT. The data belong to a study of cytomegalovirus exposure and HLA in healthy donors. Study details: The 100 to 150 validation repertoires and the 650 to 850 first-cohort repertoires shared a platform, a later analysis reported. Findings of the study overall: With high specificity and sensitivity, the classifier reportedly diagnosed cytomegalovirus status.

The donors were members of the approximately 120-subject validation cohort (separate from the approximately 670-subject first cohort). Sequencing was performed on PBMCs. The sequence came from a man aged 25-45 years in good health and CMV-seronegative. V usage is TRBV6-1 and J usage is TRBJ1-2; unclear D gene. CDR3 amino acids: CASSESQASLYGYTF. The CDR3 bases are TGTGCCAGCAGTGAAAGCCAGGCATCTCTTTATGGCTACACCTTC.